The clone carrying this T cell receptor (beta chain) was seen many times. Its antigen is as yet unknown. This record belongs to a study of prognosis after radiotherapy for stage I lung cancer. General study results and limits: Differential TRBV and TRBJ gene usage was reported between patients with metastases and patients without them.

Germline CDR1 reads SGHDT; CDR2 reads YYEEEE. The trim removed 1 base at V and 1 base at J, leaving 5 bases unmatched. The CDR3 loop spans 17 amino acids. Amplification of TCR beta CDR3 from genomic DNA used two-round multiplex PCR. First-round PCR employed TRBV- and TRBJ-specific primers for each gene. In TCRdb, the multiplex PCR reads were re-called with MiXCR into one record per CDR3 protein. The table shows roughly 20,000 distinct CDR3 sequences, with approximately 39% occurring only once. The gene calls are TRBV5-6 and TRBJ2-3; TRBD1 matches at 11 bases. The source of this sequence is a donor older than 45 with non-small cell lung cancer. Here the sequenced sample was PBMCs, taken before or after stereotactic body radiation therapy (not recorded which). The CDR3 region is CASSLWGQGVGTDTQYF. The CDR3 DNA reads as TGTGCCAGCAGCTTGTGGGGACAGGGGGTCGGCACAGATACGCAGTATTTT.